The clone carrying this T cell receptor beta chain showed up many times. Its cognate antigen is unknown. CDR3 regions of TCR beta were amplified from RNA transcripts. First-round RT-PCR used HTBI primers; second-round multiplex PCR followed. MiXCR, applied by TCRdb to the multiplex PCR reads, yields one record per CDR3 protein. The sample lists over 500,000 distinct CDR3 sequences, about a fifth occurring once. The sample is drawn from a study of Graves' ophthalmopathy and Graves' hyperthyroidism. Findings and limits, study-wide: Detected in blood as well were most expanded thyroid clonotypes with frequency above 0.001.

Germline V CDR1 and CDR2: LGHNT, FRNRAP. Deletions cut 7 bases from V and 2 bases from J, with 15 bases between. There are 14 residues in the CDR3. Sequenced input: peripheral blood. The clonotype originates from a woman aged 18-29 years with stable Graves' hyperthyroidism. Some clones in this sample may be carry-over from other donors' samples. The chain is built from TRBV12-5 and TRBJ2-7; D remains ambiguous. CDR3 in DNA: TGTGCTAGTGCCCACGACGAGTGGCCCTACGAGCAGTACTTC. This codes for CASAHDEWPYEQYF.